Each of the 8 T cell receptor beta chains below was sequenced from the same sample in a study of blood T cell repertoires in COVID-19. Generated by immunoSEQ multiplex PCR, the TCRdb table keeps only in-frame clones and is missing some. The top ten hold approximately 11% of the sample, which has around 190,000 clones, more than 80% seen once. Sequencing was carried out using peripheral blood. These receptors were obtained from a woman between 35 and 50 years old with COVID-19, enrolled during active disease.

The chain has TRBV30 and TRBJ2-3, with TRBD2 as a possible D gene (5 bases). V gave up 4 bases and J gave up 6 bases, with 8 bases separating them. The germline gives CDR1 GTSNPN, CDR2 SVGIG (reference sequence). The CDR3 loop spans 11 amino acids. CDR3 in DNA: TGTGCCTGGACGAGGGCTGATACGCAGTATTTT. This gives the protein CAWTRADTQYF. The full variable domain, with the rest looked up from reference TRBV30 and TRBJ2-3, is SQTIHQWPATLVQPVGSPLSLECTVEGTSNPNLYWYRQAAGRGLQLLFYSVGIGQISSEVPQNLSASRPQDRQFILSSKKLLLSDSGFYLCAWTRADTQYFGPGTRLTVL.

The rearrangement uses TRBV2 and TRBJ1-1; weak D call: TRBD1 (5 bases). The CDR3 has 14 amino acids. Germline V gene lookup returns CDR1 SNHLY and CDR2 FYNNEI. The V end was cut by 5 bases, the J end by 3 bases, with 13 bases between. In nucleotides, the CDR3 is TGTGCCAGCAGTCTGGCCCAGGGCTACACTGAAGCTTTCTTT. Amino acids: CASSLAQGYTEAFF.

DNA of the CDR3: TGTGCCAGCAGCCCTATCCTTCTCGTAGGTCGACCCGGGGTGGAGAACACTGAAGCTTTCTTT. This encodes CASSPILLVGRPGVENTEAFF. This rearrangement joins TRBV14 to TRBJ1-1; D is unresolved. V was pared by 4 bases and J by 1 base, with 31 bases between. The CDR3 has 21 residues. CDR1 and CDR2 from the germline V gene are SGHDN and FVKESK.

The chain employs TRBV7-6 and TRBJ1-1; TRBD1 matches at 9 bases. Losses at the gene ends were 5 bases for V and 6 bases for J; bases not matched to a gene: 7. Germline V CDR1 and CDR2: SGHVS, FNYEAQ. This CDR3 has 14 amino acids. CDR3 nucleotide sequence: TGTGCCAGCAGCGCTAACCGACAGGGGGCTGAAGCTTTCTTT. Translation gives CASSANRQGAEAFF.

The chain recombines TRBV9 with TRBJ2-3; 8 bases map to TRBD2. With V trimmed by 6 bases and J by 2 bases, 5 bases remained unmatched. This CDR3 region has 14 residues. The germline CDR1 and CDR2 sequences are SGDLS and YYNGEE. The CDR3 here is CASKASGYTDTQYF. CDR3 sequence (DNA): TGTGCCAGCAAGGCTAGCGGGTACACAGATACGCAGTATTTT.

The rearrangement uses TRBV7-2 and TRBJ1-1; possible D gene TRBD1, 6 bases. Looked up from germline, CDR1 is SGHTA and CDR2 is FQGNSA. V lost 7 bases, J lost 1 base, and 13 bases lay in between. The length of the CDR3 is 14 residues. CDR3 coding DNA: TGTGCCAGCATTCGACAGGCGGAGAACACTGAAGCTTTCTTT. Amino acids: CASIRQAENTEAFF.

V is TRBV4-1 and J is TRBJ1-5; no clear D. CDR3 length equals 13 residues. With 2 bases removed from V and 6 bases from J, the gap between germline ends came to 8 bases. Germline V CDR1 and CDR2: MGHRA, YSYEKL. The CDR3 bases are TGCGCCAGCAGCCAACCCCTTTTTCAGCCCCAGCATTTT. This encodes CASSQPLFQPQHF.

CDR3 in amino acids: CASSSPASSNQPQHF. In nucleotides, the CDR3 is TGTGCCAGCAGTTCCCCCGCCAGTAGCAATCAGCCCCAGCATTTT. The V call is TRBV6-2 or TRBV6-3, the J call TRBJ1-5; D remains unclear. CDR3 length: 15 amino acids. Per the germline V gene, CDR1 is MNHEY and CDR2 is SVGEGT. Trimming left V 4 bases short and J 0 bases short, with 10 bases between.